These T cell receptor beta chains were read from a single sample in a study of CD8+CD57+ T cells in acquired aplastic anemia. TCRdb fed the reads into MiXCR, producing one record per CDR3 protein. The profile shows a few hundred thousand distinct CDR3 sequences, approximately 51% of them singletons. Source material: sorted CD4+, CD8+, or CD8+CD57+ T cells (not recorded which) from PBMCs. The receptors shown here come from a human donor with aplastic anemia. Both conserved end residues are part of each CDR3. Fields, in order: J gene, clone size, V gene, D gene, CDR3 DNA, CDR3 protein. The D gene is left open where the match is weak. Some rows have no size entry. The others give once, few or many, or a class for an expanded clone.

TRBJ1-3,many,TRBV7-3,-,TGTGCCAGCAGTCCAGGGTCTGGAAACACCATATATTTT,CASSPGSGNTIYF
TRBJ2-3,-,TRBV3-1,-,TGTGCCAGCAGCCAAAAAGGGTTGTGGGGGGGCGATACGCAGTATTTT,CASSQKGLWGGDTQYF
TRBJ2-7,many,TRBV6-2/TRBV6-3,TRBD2,TGTGCCAGCGAGTCCTTAGCGGGGGGGAAGAACGAGCAGTACTTC,CASESLAGGKNEQYF
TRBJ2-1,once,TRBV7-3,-,TGTGCCAGCAGCTTAACGGCGATCTCCTACAATGAGCAGTTCTTC,CASSLTAISYNEQFF
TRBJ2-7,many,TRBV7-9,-,TGTGCCAGCAGCTCCGCCAGGGTCCTCGACTACGAGCAGTACTTC,CASSSARVLDYEQYF
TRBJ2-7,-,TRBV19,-,TGTGCCAGTAGAACCGTGGCCCACGAGCAGTACTTC,CASRTVAHEQYF
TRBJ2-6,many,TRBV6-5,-,TGTGCCAGCGCGTCTGGGGCCAACGTCCTGACTTTC,CASASGANVLTF
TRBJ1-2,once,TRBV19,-,TGTGCCAGTAGTACCCAAAACTCCTATGGCTACACCTTC,CASSTQNSYGYTF
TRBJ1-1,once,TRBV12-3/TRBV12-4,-,TGTGCCAGCAGTTTTAGGGGAAGGATGAACGCTGAAGCTTTCTTT,CASSFRGRMNAEAFF
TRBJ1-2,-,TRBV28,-,TGTGCCAGCAGTCCAGGGGAAACAAGGGGCTACACCTTC,CASSPGETRGYTF
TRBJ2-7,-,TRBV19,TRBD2,TGTGCCAGAGCCACTAGCGGGGCTTACTACGAGCAGTACTTC,CARATSGAYYEQYF
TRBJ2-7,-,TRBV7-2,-,TGTGCCAGCAGCGTAGGGGGGCTCTCCTACGAGCAGTACTTC,CASSVGGLSYEQYF
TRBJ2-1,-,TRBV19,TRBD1,TGCAGTGCGACCGGACAGGCTGATGTCTATGAGCAGTTCTTC,CSATGQADVYEQFF
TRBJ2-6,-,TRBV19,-,TGTGCCAGTATCCAGGCCGGCTCTGGGGCCAACGTCCTGACTTTC,CASIQAGSGANVLTF
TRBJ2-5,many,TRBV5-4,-,TGTGCCAGCAGCTTGGCCCAGGGGCCAGGGGAGACCCAGTACTTC,CASSLAQGPGETQYF
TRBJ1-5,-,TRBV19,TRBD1,TGTGCCAGTAGTCAACAGGGGGGGTGTTGCAATCAGCCCCAGCATTTT,CASSQQGGCCNQPQHF
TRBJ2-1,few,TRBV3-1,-,TGTGCCAGCAGCCAAGGGCTACAGGGTGGCGAGCAGTTCTTC,CASSQGLQGGEQFF
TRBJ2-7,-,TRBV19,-,TGTGCCAGTAGTATAGAAACAGGCTCCTACGAGCAGTACTTC,CASSIETGSYEQYF
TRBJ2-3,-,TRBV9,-,TGTGCCAGCAGCGTAGTGGGGCCGCCCACGGATACGCAGTATTTT,CASSVVGPPTDTQYF
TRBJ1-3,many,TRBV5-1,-,TGCGCCAGCTCTGAGGAGTGGTCTTCTGGAAACACCATATATTTT,CASSEEWSSGNTIYF
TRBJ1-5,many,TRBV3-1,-,TGTGCCAGCAGCCAAGACGTCGGCAATCAGCCCCAGCATTTT,CASSQDVGNQPQHF
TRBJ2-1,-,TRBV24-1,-,TGTGCCACCGCTAGTGGCTACAATGAGCAGTTCTTC,CATASGYNEQFF
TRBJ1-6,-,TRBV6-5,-,TGTGCCAGCAGTTACTTACAGGGAGGCGGTTCACCCCTCCACTTT,CASSYLQGGGSPLHF
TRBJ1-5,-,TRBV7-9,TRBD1,TGTGCCAGCAGCTTGGACAGGGGGGACAATCAGCCCCAGCATTTT,CASSLDRGDNQPQHF
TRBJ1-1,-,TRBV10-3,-,TGTGCCATCAGGTCTGGGGAAACTGAAGCTTTCTTT,CAIRSGETEAFF
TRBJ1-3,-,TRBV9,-,TGTGCCAGCAGCGTAGACGTAGGGCTAGAGCCCGGAAACACCATATATTTT,CASSVDVGLEPGNTIYF
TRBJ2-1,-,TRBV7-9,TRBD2,TGTGCCAGCAGCCCAAGGACTAGCGGGGGGAGCTACAATGAGCAGTTCTTC,CASSPRTSGGSYNEQFF
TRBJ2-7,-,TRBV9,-,TGTGCCAGCAGCGCGACGGCTGGTGGAGTTTTGTACGAGCAGTACTTC,CASSATAGGVLYEQYF
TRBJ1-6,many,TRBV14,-,TGTGCCGGCCCCCTGTGGTTTAATTCACCCCTCCACTTT,CAGPLWFNSPLHF
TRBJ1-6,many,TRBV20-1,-,TGCAGTGCAAACTCCTATGGGACCGTGACTGGCTCCTATAATTCACCCCTCCACTTT,CSANSYGTVTGSYNSPLHF
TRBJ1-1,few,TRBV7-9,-,TGTGCCAGCAGCACAACAGGGAACACTGAAGCTCTCTTT,CASSTTGNTEALF
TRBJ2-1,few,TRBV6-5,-,TGTGCCAGCAGTTACTCGAGTACGCCGCCGTCCTACAATGAGCAGTTCTTC,CASSYSSTPPSYNEQFF
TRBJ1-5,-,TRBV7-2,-,TGTGCCAGCAGCTATAACAGGGTGAACCTAAATCAGCCCCAGCATTTT,CASSYNRVNLNQPQHF
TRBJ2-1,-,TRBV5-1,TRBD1,TGCGCCAGCAGCCAGTACGGGACAGCGATACAGGGTGAGCAGTTCTTC,CASSQYGTAIQGEQFF
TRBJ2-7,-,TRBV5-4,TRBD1,TGTGCCAGCAGCTCCGGGACAGGGATATCCGAGCAGTACTTC,CASSSGTGISEQYF
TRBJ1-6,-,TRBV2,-,TGTGCCAGCGCGGTAGACCCCTATTCACCCCTCCACTTT,CASAVDPYSPLHF
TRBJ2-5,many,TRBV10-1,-,TGCGCCAGCAGTGAGTCTTCATCCGAGACCCAGTACTTC,CASSESSSETQYF
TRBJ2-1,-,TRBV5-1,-,TGCGCCAGCAGCTTGGACGACTCCTACAATGAGCAGTTCTTC,CASSLDDSYNEQFF
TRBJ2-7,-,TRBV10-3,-,TGTGCCATCAGCCGCGGGACGGCCGCCTACGAGCAGTACTTC,CAISRGTAAYEQYF
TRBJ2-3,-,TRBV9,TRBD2,TGTGCCAGCAGCGTAGGGGCGGGGGGTGATACGCAGTATTTT,CASSVGAGGDTQYF
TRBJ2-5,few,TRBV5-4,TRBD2,TGTGCCAGCGGCTTGGATCCGGGGGGGACCCAAGAGACCCAGTACTTC,CASGLDPGGTQETQYF
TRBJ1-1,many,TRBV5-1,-,TGCGCCAGCAGCCCCCACCGGGACACCTACACTGAAGCTTTCTTT,CASSPHRDTYTEAFF
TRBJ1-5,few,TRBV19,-,TGTGCCAGCAGGAGCCCCCCCCCAACCGTGGGTCAGCCCCAGCATTTT,CASRSPPPTVGQPQHF
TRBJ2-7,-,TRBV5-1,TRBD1,TGCGCCAGCAGCCAGTACGGGACAGGGGAGCGCTACGAGCAGTACTTC,CASSQYGTGERYEQYF
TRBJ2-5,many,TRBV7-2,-,TGTGCCAGCAGCTTATTTGAGGGGGGCGGCGGGACCCAGTACTTC,CASSLFEGGGGTQYF
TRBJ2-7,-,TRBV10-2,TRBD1,TGCGCCACCTGGGGACAGGGGCCCTCCTACGAGCAGTACTTC,CATWGQGPSYEQYF
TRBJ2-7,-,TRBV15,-,TGTGCCACCAGCAGAGATCCTCAGGGGCTCTACGAGCAGTACTTC,CATSRDPQGLYEQYF
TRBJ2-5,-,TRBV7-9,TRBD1,TGTGCCAGCAGCACATGGGACAGCAAAGAGACCCAGTACTTC,CASSTWDSKETQYF
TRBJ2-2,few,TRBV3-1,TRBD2,TGTGCCAGCAGCAAAAGACTAGCGGGGGGACCCGGGGAGCTGTTTTTT,CASSKRLAGGPGELFF
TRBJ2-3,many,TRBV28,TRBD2,TGTGCCAGCAGTTTCTCTAGCGGGGGGACGACTAGCACAGATACGCAGTATTTT,CASSFSSGGTTSTDTQYF
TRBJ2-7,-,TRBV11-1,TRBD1,TGTGCCAGCAGCTTATACAGGGGGTACGAGCAGTACTTC,CASSLYRGYEQYF
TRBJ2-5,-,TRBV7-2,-,TGTGCCAGCAGCTTAGCCCTTGGTGGGGGCTTCAAAGAGACCCAGTACTTC,CASSLALGGGFKETQYF
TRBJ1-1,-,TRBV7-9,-,TGTGCCAGCAGCGCGGGGGGGGGGTACACTGAAGCTTTCTTT,CASSAGGGYTEAFF
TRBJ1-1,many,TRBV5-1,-,TGCGCCAGCAGCTTGGAACCGTTGAATGAAGCTTTCTTT,CASSLEPLNEAFF
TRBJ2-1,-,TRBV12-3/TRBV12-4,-,TGTGCCAGCAGTTTACCAACAGGGTTCGAGCAGTTCTTC,CASSLPTGFEQFF
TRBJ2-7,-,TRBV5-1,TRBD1,TGTGCCAGCAGCGAAACGACAGGGTGGAACGAGCAGTACTTC,CASSETTGWNEQYF
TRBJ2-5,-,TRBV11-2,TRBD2,TGTGCCAGCAGCCGTAGCGGGGAAGAGACCCAGTACTTC,CASSRSGEETQYF
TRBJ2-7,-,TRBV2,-,TGTGCCAGCAATAACAGGGTCTACGAGCAGTACTTC,CASNNRVYEQYF
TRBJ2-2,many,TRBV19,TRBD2,TGTGCCAGTAGTTTTGTAGCGGGGGCGAACACCGGGGAGCTGTTTTTT,CASSFVAGANTGELFF
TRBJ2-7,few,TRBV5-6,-,TGTGCCAGCAGCTTGGCCCTGGGCGAGCAGTACTTC,CASSLALGEQYF